This T cell receptor (beta chain) was recorded in a study of cytomegalovirus exposure and HLA in healthy donors (TCRdb year 2017). Background for the entire study: According to an earlier analysis of a few hundred of the donors, 150 million to 200 million T cells yielded some 110 million unique TCR beta sequences and roughly 280 Gb of sequence data. An early release that covered some 640 HLA-typed donors contained around 300 gigabases of sequencing data and 85 million to 100 million unique TCR sequences. Among the roughly 390 genotyped donors, under 90% belonged to the genetic ancestry cluster associated with self-reported Caucasian donors. The study aimed to test whether cataloging public T cell receptors could reveal signatures of past pathogen exposure. Using immunosequencing, the study profiled T cell repertoires from 500 to 800 subjects and related those repertoires to cytomegalovirus serostatus. Besides the first cohort of roughly 700 subjects, a separate validation cohort made up of over 95 different subjects was used. High-throughput TCR immunosequencing, statistical association of individual TCRs with disease status, and machine learning were combined to predict cytomegalovirus infection status. In a later analysis, previously published TCR beta repertoires from about 670 donors were re-analyzed and high-resolution HLA genotyping was added so that TCR occurrence patterns could be studied. In the later analysis, no new phenotypic data were used to find candidate immune exposures; instead, reliance was placed on TCR beta sequences and their occurrence across donors. An earlier analysis of 450 to 750 of the donors used high-throughput TCR beta sequencing to judge whether each TCR beta V gene segment behaved as functional or pseudogenic. Donor age, sex, ethnicity and CMV serostatus were compiled alongside the repertoire data. In a later genetic analysis, genome-wide SNP genotypes for 398 of the 666 donors were used, and that subset was treated as a discovery cohort. All discovery cohort repertoires had been generated on a single sequencing platform. HLA typing included class I and class II loci at four-digit resolution. Typing coverage differed by locus: A, B, C, DRB1 and DQB1 were typed in about 629-640 donors, DQA1 in about 550, DPA1 in around 610, and DPB1 in 472. Five DR-DQ haplotypes were handled as single units for association and clustering, since linkage in the cohort was strong. Among some 410 genotyped donors of the cohort, an average of approximately 240,000 unique TCR beta nucleotide sequences were sequenced per donor, 15% to 20% of them non-productive.

The study at large found these results: In both the original and validation cohorts, the classifier was reported to diagnose cytomegalovirus status with high specificity and sensitivity. In a later analysis, most CMV-associated TCR beta chains were found to appear HLA-restricted, with HLA associations seemingly driven largely by CMV exposure. Because counts were too low, roughly 17 rarely observed V segments, including chromosome 9 orphons, were left out of the earlier analysis of roughly 600 of the donors. Several of the top co-occurrence clusters appeared to be linked to parvovirus B19, influenza, CMV and Epstein-Barr virus, according to a later analysis. A further reported finding was that TCR beta sequences accurately predicted the HLA-A and HLA-B alleles for most subjects in the first cohort. A later analysis found that HLA-associated TCR beta chains were more clonally expanded and had lower generation probabilities than equally common non-associated chains. The cohort was sequenced for TCR beta chains only, and without alpha or paired-chain data the features that could be detected were limited. Correlated functional status among segregating V segments might reflect linkage disequilibrium, but an unknown experimental factor could not be ruled out. In the study, about 150 TCR beta chains were listed as associated with cytomegalovirus. Because the 87-base-pair reads could not distinguish some IMGT-functional V segments, including TRBV6-2 and TRBV6-3, those segments were excluded. Roughly uniform sequencing depth across donors was assumed in presence/absence analyses, although this assumption may not hold. In a later genetic analysis, a missense DCLRE1C variant was associated with V-gene and J-gene trimming of TCR beta chains, and the association was replicated in an independent cohort. While some public TCRs were present in many individuals, most TCR sequences turned up only very rarely across donors. For the cohort, immune exposure information was limited to CMV serostatus. When HLA alleles, especially DR and DQ, strongly co-occurred, TCR associations were difficult to assign to individual alleles. The authors suggested that the approach could potentially be extended to other disease states and immunological phenotypes. A few of the identified cytomegalovirus-associated TCR beta chains were confirmed in vitro to be specific for cytomegalovirus antigens. Specific HLA alleles were associated with roughly 17,000 TCR beta sequences at a false discovery rate of 0.05 in a later analysis. Broadly in line with IMGT annotations, most TCR beta V segments showed up in productive rearrangements about 87% or about 30% of the time in an earlier analysis of 450 to 600 of the donors. A later genetic analysis reported fewer N-insertions in productive TCRs among donors in an Asian-associated ancestry cluster than the 666-donor mean. Because HLA typing was unavailable for some donors at each locus, only the typed subset was used in association tests. A cluster of highly shared sequence variants was judged likely to be a technical artifact of the sequencing pipeline. In a later analysis, the rate of TCR association differed among HLA loci, with DRB1 alleles having the most associated TCRs and HLA-C alleles having the fewest.

Receptors were amplified or captured by the immunoSEQ multiplex PCR assay. The multiplex PCR relied on a mix of 60 forward primers for TCR Vbeta segments and 13 reverse primers for TCR Jbeta segments. Amplification of the CDR3 region of rearranged TCR beta genes was performed with a multiplex PCR assay on genomic DNA. The Illumina HiSeq System was used to sequence the amplified TCR beta libraries as 87-base-pair reads. As for the authors' bioinformatics: A later analysis tallied roughly 76 million unique TCR beta chains across the 550 to 850 repertoires, and about 10 million of those chains were shared by two or more donors. Raw reads were error-corrected and collapsed into unique sequences by a nearest-neighbor algorithm in which closely related sequences were merged to remove PCR and sequencing errors. To assign V, D and J gene segments, CDR3 sequences were aligned to IMGT reference sequences. For a sequence to be retained, at least a six-nucleotide match to both a V gene segment and a J gene segment was required. Rearrangements were called productive when the CDR3 lacked stop codons and stayed in frame with V and J; all others were non-productive. CDR3 was defined according to IMGT convention as the region running from the second conserved V-encoded cysteine to the conserved J-encoded phenylalanine. The earlier analysis of 587 of the donors excluded sequences that lacked an unambiguous match to a single V gene segment. In an earlier analysis of some 590 of the donors, a V segment was called functional when productive rearrangements were above 56.7%, and segregating when the standard deviation between donors exceeded 5%. A statistical classification framework was built to diagnose cytomegalovirus status from the catalog of TCR beta chain sequences. In a later analysis, V and J genes were assigned by comparing TCR nucleotide sequences against IMGT/GENE-DB human TR gene sequences. The TCRdist pipeline was used in a later analysis to assign CDR3 sequences and most-parsimonious VDJ recombination scenarios. A later analysis defined each TCR beta chain by its CDR3 amino acid sequence plus V-gene family, and excluded reads lacking a unique V-gene family. In a later analysis, approximately 590 highly shared, low-generation-probability nucleotide sequences were removed to address suspected cross-contamination and a sequencing artifact. A later analysis calculated a clonal expansion index for each public chain from normalized within-repertoire ranks of inferred template counts. In a later analysis, generation probabilities were computed using a VDJ recombination model fitted to out-of-frame rearrangements, and the results were checked against IGoR. Hypergeometric tests were used in a later analysis to score TCR-TCR, TCR-HLA and TCR-CMV co-occurrence, with a repertoire-size bias correction applied to the TCR pairs. False discovery rates were estimated in a later analysis by permuting HLA or CMV assignments 20 times. A later analysis grouped co-occurring TCRs with DBSCAN, adding TCRdist sequence similarity when clustering within HLA-allele-positive subsets. Repertoires with fewer than 30,000 or more than 120,000 public chains were left out of co-occurrence clustering, as were four to six repertoires with anomalous nucleotide sharing. TCRdb took over this immuneACCESS table, retaining in-frame rearrangements with V and J assigned. Such tables are incomplete; in checked studies, under half of the missing clones stem from an unresolved V gene, and the remainder is unexplained. V and J calls plus clone size are reproduced from that table; the DNA served to infer D and trimming. The sample records about 82,000 clones, less than 85% of which are singletons. Of the sample, 13% is held by the ten largest clones.

From the germline V gene, CDR1 is SQVTM and CDR2 is ANQGSEA. CDR3 length: 12 amino acids, cysteine to phenylalanine. The DNA shown is the 36-base CDR3, in frame from base 1. About this clone: The clone's antigen remains unknown. At one end the junction does not follow the germline gene, possibly because of a read error.

The cohort was made up of 666 healthy bone marrow donors. Cohort members were all nominally healthy when sampled, although unrecorded immune exposures were likely present. CMV serostatus was positive for about 300 and negative for about half of the roughly 670 cohort members, and was not recorded for this donor. A peripheral blood sample was collected from each donor, and TCR beta sequencing was performed on peripheral blood mononuclear cells. Genomic DNA extraction from the blood cell samples was performed with the Qiagen DNeasy Blood Extraction Kit. Sequencing was done on a sample of PBMCs. The V gene is TRBV29-1 and the J gene is TRBJ1-2; possibly the D gene is TRBD1, per 5 matching bases. This clonotype was obtained from a human donor in good health. The CDR3 protein is CSVATQGGGYPF. In nucleotides, the sequence is TGCAGCGTCGCCACTCAGGGAGGTGGCTACCCCTTC.